This is a list of T cell receptor beta chains from one sample in a study of radiotherapy plus CTLA-4 blockade in lung cancer. Here immunoSEQ multiplex PCR was the method, and the copy in TCRdb shows in-frame clones only, minus some. The sample records tens of thousands of clones, approximately 83% being singletons. Sequencing was performed on peripheral blood, taken from a patient treated with radiotherapy plus ipilimumab. Every receptor here comes from a human donor with non-small cell lung cancer who had a partial response to radiotherapy plus ipilimumab. The CDR3 runs from the conserved cysteine through the conserved F or W. D genes are given only for firm matches. Expanded clones get a size class; other rows say once, few or many, or leave the size out.

>TRBD2|-|TRBJ2-1|TRBV28
TGTGCCAGCAGTACCGGGACTAGCTTAACGGGGCAGTTCTTC
CASSTGTSLTGQFF
>-|few|TRBJ1-5|TRBV19
TGTGCCACGGGGGACGTTGGGGCCCCGCACCAGCCCCAGCATTTT
CATGDVGAPHQPQHF
>-|few|TRBJ2-1|TRBV30
TGTGCCTGGAGTGTCAACGGCGGGGCGATCGATGAGCAGTTCTTC
CAWSVNGGAIDEQFF
>TRBD2|-|TRBJ2-1|TRBV5-1
TGCGCCAGCAGCGCTAGCGGGGGCTACAATGAGCAGTTCTTC
CASSASGGYNEQFF
>-|once|TRBJ1-1|TRBV6-1
TGTGCCAGCAGTCGGGGGTCAACGAACACTGAAGCTTTCTTT
CASSRGSTNTEAFF
>-|-|TRBJ1-6|TRBV6-1
TGTGCCAGCAGTGAGACAGGATGGGGTAATTCACCCCTCCACTTT
CASSETGWGNSPLHF
>TRBD1|-|TRBJ1-5|TRBV28
TGTGCCAGCAGTATATACCGGGACAGCCGCAATCAGCCCCAGCATTTT
CASSIYRDSRNQPQHF
>TRBD2|-|TRBJ2-2|TRBV5-1
TGCGCCAGCAGCTTTCCGGGAGGAACCGGGGAGCTGTTTTTT
CASSFPGGTGELFF
>-|-|TRBJ1-5|TRBV19
TGTGCCAGTAGTATAGATATCGGCAGGGGTCAGCCCCAGCATTTT
CASSIDIGRGQPQHF
>-|-|TRBJ1-5|TRBV30
TGTGCCTGGAGTGAAAACAGCATCAATCAGCCCCAGCATTTT
CAWSENSINQPQHF
>-|few|TRBJ1-2|TRBV4-3
TGCGCCAGCAGCCAAGATCCGCTTCGGCAGGGGTTAGGCTACACCTTC
CASSQDPLRQGLGYTF
>TRBD1|once|TRBJ1-1|TRBV6-6
TGTGCCAGCATTCTGACAGGGGGCGCGAACACTGAAGCTTTCTTT
CASILTGGANTEAFF
>TRBD2|few|TRBJ2-1|TRBV5-1
TGCGCCAGCCGGACTAGCGAGTACAATGAGCAGTTCTTC
CASRTSEYNEQFF
>TRBD2|few|TRBJ2-3|TRBV5-4
TGTGCCAGCAGCTTCGATGGCGGGAGGGCGGCAGATACGCAGTATTTT
CASSFDGGRAADTQYF
>TRBD2|-|TRBJ2-1|TRBV6-5
TGTGCCAGCATGAATAGCGGGAGATCCTACAATGAGCAGTTCTTC
CASMNSGRSYNEQFF
>-|-|TRBJ1-1|TRBV7-9
TGTGCCAGCAGCTTGACGGGGGGCGTTCTGCCTGAAGCTTTCTTT
CASSLTGGVLPEAFF
>TRBD2|-|TRBJ2-3|TRBV6-4
TGTGCCAGCAGTGACTCCCCGGGAGGGGCAGATACGCAGTATTTT
CASSDSPGGADTQYF
>TRBD2|-|TRBJ2-2|TRBV11-2
TGTGCCAGCAGCTTAATGGGTAGCGGGACTAACACCGGGGAGCTGTTTTTT
CASSLMGSGTNTGELFF
>-|-|TRBJ2-7|TRBV4-1
TGCGCCAGCAGCCACGGAGACAGTTCCTACGAGCAGTACTTC
CASSHGDSSYEQYF
>TRBD1|-|TRBJ2-5|TRBV7-3
TGTGCCAGCAGCCGGACAGGGAAAGAGACCCAGTACTTC
CASSRTGKETQYF
>-|-|TRBJ1-5|TRBV19
TGTGCCAGTAGTATAGAGGAGGCAAATCAGCCCCAGCATTTT
CASSIEEANQPQHF
>-|-|TRBJ1-2|TRBV4-2
TGTGCCAGCAGCCAAGGAGCTTCGGCGGTTGGCTACACCTTC
CASSQGASAVGYTF
>TRBD1|-|TRBJ1-2|TRBV19
TGTGCCAGTAGTATCGCCTCTGGACAGGGCTTCAAAGGCTACACCTTC
CASSIASGQGFKGYTF
>-|-|TRBJ1-4|TRBV27
TGTGCCAGCAGTTACGGTACAACTAATGAAAAACTGTTTTTT
CASSYGTTNEKLFF
>TRBD1|few|TRBJ2-1|TRBV5-6
TGTGCCAGCAGCTCTGATGGACAGGGGGCGGGTAATGAGCAGTTCTTC
CASSSDGQGAGNEQFF
>TRBD1|-|TRBJ1-1|TRBV19
TGTGCCAGTAGGACAGGGGCCACTGAAGCTTTCTTT
CASRTGATEAFF
>-|-|TRBJ2-5|TRBV28
TGTGCCAGCAGTTTAGTTCTAGGTCCCCAAGAGACCCAGTACTTC
CASSLVLGPQETQYF
>-|-|TRBJ1-6|TRBV7-9
TGTGCCAGCAGTCAGACTCGTAATTCACCCCTCCACTTT
CASSQTRNSPLHF
>-|-|TRBJ1-1|TRBV6-5
TGTGCCAGCAGTTTCGGGACACACACTGAAGCTTTCTTT
CASSFGTHTEAFF
>TRBD2|-|TRBJ2-3|TRBV28
TGTGCCAGCAGTTTAAGGACTAGCGGGAGAACAGATACGCAGTATTTT
CASSLRTSGRTDTQYF
>-|-|TRBJ1-2|TRBV2
TGTGCCAGCGGCGGGACTCCCACCTATGGCTACACCTTC
CASGGTPTYGYTF
>TRBD1|-|TRBJ1-4|TRBV28
TGTGCCAGCAGTTTATCCGGACAGGGGGCCAAGGCGAGAAAACTGTTTTTT
CASSLSGQGAKARKLFF
>-|-|TRBJ2-7|TRBV5-1
TGCGCCAGCAGCTTGGCCGTTAGTTACGAGCAGTACTTC
CASSLAVSYEQYF
>TRBD2|-|TRBJ2-7|TRBV5-1
TGCGCCAGCAGCTTGACTAGCGGTACCTACGAGCAGTACTTC
CASSLTSGTYEQYF
>TRBD2|-|TRBJ2-1|TRBV30
TGTGCCCGGGCCAGCGGGAGGGCCAATGAGCAGTTCTTC
CARASGRANEQFF
>-|few|TRBJ1-1|TRBV19
TGTGCCAGTAGCCAGGGGTACGCCACTGAAGCTTTCTTT
CASSQGYATEAFF
>TRBD1|-|TRBJ1-4|TRBV28
TGTGCCAGCAGGGAATCCGGGACAGGGTTTACTAAACTGTTTTTT
CASRESGTGFTKLFF
>-|-|TRBJ2-7|TRBV11-3
TGTGCCGGCAGCTTAGAGGGCGGGTACGAGCAGTACTTC
CAGSLEGGYEQYF